What follows are 20 T cell receptor beta chains derived from one specimen sequenced in a study of cytomegalovirus exposure and HLA in healthy donors. Both 60 Vbeta primers and 13 Jbeta primers went into the PCR. Sequencing was performed with immunoSEQ multiplex PCR; in TCRdb, only in-frame clones are kept and a portion is missing. In the table there are about 160,000 clones, around 80% of which are singletons. The source material was PBMCs. The receptors were gathered from a woman aged 50 to 60 in good health and CMV-seropositive.

Regarding this clone: At the DNA level, this CDR3 is encoded by other sequences in the same sample as well. V gene TRBV4-1 combines with J gene TRBJ2-5; D is undetermined. This CDR3 is 14 amino acids long. Germline V gives CDR1 MGHRA, CDR2 YSYEKL. With 0 bases removed from V and 3 bases from J, the gap between germline ends came to 8 bases. CDR3 coding DNA: TGCGCCAGCAGCCAAGATGGAGTAAAAGAGACCCAGTACTTC. Its protein product is CASSQDGVKETQYF.

The chain recombines TRBV10-3 with TRBJ1-5, with 7 nucleotides matching TRBD1. CDR3 size: 16 residues. Germline loops: CDR1 ENHRY, CDR2 SYGVKD. V trimming: 4 bases; J trimming: 4 bases; junction bases outside the gene matches: 10. The CDR3 is CAISGRILDRNQPQHF. The DNA for the CDR3 is TGTGCCATCAGTGGCCGAATCTTGGACAGGAATCAGCCCCAGCATTTT.

This sequence joins TRBV4-1 and TRBJ1-2; 9 bases align to TRBD1. This CDR3 has 15 residues. Germline V gene lookup returns CDR1 MGHRA and CDR2 YSYEKL. Trimming cost V 4 bases and J 3 bases; bases outside gene matches: 6. CDR3 residues: CASSLGTGSDYGYTF. In nucleotides, the CDR3 is TGCGCCAGCAGCCTAGGGACAGGGTCAGACTATGGCTACACCTTC.

This clone came up a few times. V gene TRBV6-4 combines with J gene TRBJ1-6, with a weak D call TRBD1 (5 bases). V shed 3 bases and J shed 6 bases, with 12 bases lying between them. This CDR3 contains 15 residues. CDR1 is MRHNA, CDR2 SNTAGT, per germline. The CDR3, as DNA: TGTGCCAGCAGTGAACTTGGGAGGGGTAATTCACCCCTCCACTTT. This codes for CASSELGRGNSPLHF.

This clone was seen only once. The chain links TRBV18 to TRBJ2-1; 8 nucleotides align to TRBD2. With 4 bases clipped from V and 10 bases from J, the junction kept 9 bases outside the gene matches. The CDR3 loop spans 14 amino acids. In germline, CDR1 is KGHSH, CDR2 LQKENI. The CDR3 here is CASSQTGGPGEQFF. The CDR3, as DNA: TGTGCCAGCTCACAAACGGGAGGGCCGGGGGAGCAGTTCTTC.

The CDR3 DNA reads TGTGCCAGCAGTCGGCACAGGGGGGATTACAATGAGCAGTTCTTC. It is translated as CASSRHRGDYNEQFF. V gene TRBV6-5 combines with J gene TRBJ2-1, with TRBD1 matching 8 bases. The CDR3 length is 15 residues. V lost 5 bases and J lost 4; bases outside the gene matches: 7. Germline V gives CDR1 MNHEY, CDR2 SVGAGI.

The chain has TRBV6-5 and TRBJ2-7, with TRBD1 matching 9 bases. With V trimmed by 6 bases and J by 2 bases, 5 bases remained unmatched. The CDR3 length is 14 residues. In germline, CDR1 is MNHEY, CDR2 SVGAGI. CDR3 nucleotides: TGTGCCAGCAGAGGGACAGGGCCGCCCTACGAGCAGTACTTC. It is translated as CASRGTGPPYEQYF.

This sequence joins TRBV21-1 and TRBJ2-5; TRBD1 is the table's D call and was not checked against the DNA. TRBV21-1 is listed as a pseudogene. The length of the CDR3 is 14 residues. CDR3 coding DNA: TGTGCCAGCATCGACGGACAGTTTCAAGAGACCCAGTACTTC. Translation: CASIDGQFQETQYF.

This clone appeared once. The J gene is TRBJ2-7, the V gene TRBV10-3; D is perhaps TRBD2 (5 bases). The V end was cut by 10 bases, the J end by 2 bases, with 18 bases between. CDR3 size: 14 residues. Germline CDR1 is ENHRY and CDR2 is SYGVKD. CDR3: CATAASITTYEQYF. The CDR3 DNA reads TGTGCCACCGCCGCTAGCATCACGACCTACGAGCAGTACTTC.

This clone was picked up a small number of times. The chain is built from TRBV5-1 and TRBJ2-2, with 11 bases lining up with TRBD1. This CDR3 contains 14 residues. Germline CDR1 reads SGHRS; CDR2 reads YFSETQ. The J segment lost 6 bases and the V segment lost 7 bases, leaving 5 bases of the junction unmatched. Written as DNA, the CDR3 is TGCGCCAGCTGGTGGACAGGGGGCTCCGGGGAGCTGTTTTTT. Protein sequence: CASWWTGGSGELFF. The whole variable domain, remainder taken from reference TRBV5-1 and TRBJ2-2, is KAGVTQTPRYLIKTRGQQVTLSCSPISGHRSVSWYQQTPGQGLQFLFEYFSETQRNKGNFPGRFSGRQFSNSRSEMNVSTLELGDSALYLCASWWTGGSGELFFGEGSRLTVL.

There are a few counts of this clone. This CDR3 is CASSHRGQFNQPQHF. CDR3 DNA sequence: TGTGCCAGCAGCCACAGGGGGCAGTTCAATCAGCCCCAGCATTTT. The V call is TRBV16, the J call TRBJ1-5; 8 positions agree with TRBD1. Germline trimming cut 3 bases from V and 3 bases from J; bases unmatched to any gene: 4. The CDR3 sequence is 15 residues long. Germline V gives CDR1 KGHSY, CDR2 FQNENV.

The V call is TRBV7-9, the J call TRBJ1-5; D gene ambiguous. Germline assignment: CDR1 SEHNR and CDR2 FQNEAQ (reference sequence). This CDR3 is 14 amino acids long. V lost 0 bases and J lost 4, with 7 bases in between. The CDR3 region is CASSLALSNQPQHF. For the CDR3, the DNA is TGTGCCAGCAGCTTAGCGCTCAGTAATCAGCCCCAGCATTTT.

The sample holds one count of this clone. This chain links TRBV27 with TRBJ2-3, with 8 nucleotides matching TRBD2. This CDR3 has 17 amino acids. The V gene's germline CDR1 is MNHEY and CDR2 SMNVEV (reference sequence). With V trimmed by 4 bases and J by 0 bases, 9 bases remained unmatched. This chain's CDR3 is CASSSRVAGRSTDTQYF. For the CDR3, the DNA is TGTGCCAGCAGTTCCCGAGTAGCGGGAAGGAGCACAGATACGCAGTATTTT.

This clone was recorded only once. This sequence joins TRBV18 and TRBJ2-5; 8 bases agree with TRBD1. There are 14 residues in the CDR3. Unmatched junction bases numbered 7, after V lost 6 bases and J lost 4 bases. In germline, CDR1 is KGHSH, CDR2 LQKENI. The CDR3 sequence: CASSPAGGLETQYF. In DNA, the CDR3 is TGTGCCAGCTCCCCCGCAGGGGGCCTAGAGACCCAGTACTTC.

The rearrangement links TRBV11-3 to TRBJ2-2; 7 nucleotides agree with TRBD1. CDR3 size: 15 residues. J was trimmed by 1 base and V by 4 bases; bases with no gene match: 3. Germline V gives CDR1 SGHNT, CDR2 YENEEA. In DNA form, the CDR3 reads TGTGCCAGCAGCTCAGGGGGATTGAACACCGGGGAGCTGTTTTTT. It translates to CASSSGGLNTGELFF.

The chain joins TRBV7-8 to TRBJ2-3, with D hard to call. There are 13 residues in the CDR3. CDR1 and CDR2 from the germline V gene are SGHVS and FQNEAQ. The ends were cut back, 5 bases at V and 6 bases at J, with 12 bases in the middle. As DNA, the CDR3 is TGTGCCAGCAGCCCCCCTCGGTGGGATACGCAGTATTTT. This encodes CASSPPRWDTQYF. The whole variable domain, filled in from reference TRBV7-8 and TRBJ2-3, reads GAGVSQSPRYKVAKRGQDVALRCDPISGHVSLFWYQQALGQGPEFLTYFQNEAQLDKSGLPSDRFFAERPEGSVSTLKIQRTQQEDSAVYLCASSPPRWDTQYFGPGTRLTVL.

This chain connects TRBV14 to TRBJ2-3, with D unresolved. The length of the CDR3 is 15 residues. Germline V gives CDR1 SGHDN, CDR2 FVKESK. V was cut by 0 bases and J by 2 bases, with 9 bases left in between. The CDR3, as DNA: TGTGCCAGCAGCCAAGATCGTTTAGCCACAGATACGCAGTATTTT. Translation: CASSQDRLATDTQYF.

The V and J genes are TRBV19 and TRBJ2-4; no definite D call. V was clipped by 3 bases and J by 8 bases, with 11 bases between them. Per germline, CDR1 LNHDA and CDR2 SQIVND (reference sequence). The CDR3 has 13 residues. The CDR3 reads CASSIDIGDIQYF. The CDR3 DNA is TGTGCCAGTAGTATTGATATCGGAGACATTCAGTACTTC.

V and J are TRBV9 and TRBJ2-3; 10 nucleotides match TRBD1. This CDR3 has 15 residues. Germline V gene sequence: CDR1 SGDLS, CDR2 YYNGEE. The ends lost 4 bases at V and 5 bases at J; junction bases unmatched: 7. The CDR3 spells CASSYRDRGVDTQYF. DNA for the CDR3: TGTGCCAGCAGCTACCGGGACAGGGGTGTAGATACGCAGTATTTT.

The chain uses TRBV14 and TRBJ2-1, with no clear D. CDR1 and CDR2 from the germline V gene are SGHDN and FVKESK. The CDR3 covers 13 residues. With 4 bases removed from V and 12 bases from J, the gap between germline ends came to 16 bases. Here the CDR3 DNA reads TGTGCCAGCAGCCTGGTTCGAAATGGGCGGCAGTTCTTC. Translation: CASSLVRNGRQFF.